The 10 T cell receptor beta chains below all came from one sample that was sequenced in a study of persistence of HIV-infected CD4 T cells. Which antigens these TCRs recognize remains unknown. Cells were stimulated with CMV-infected fibroblast lysates at 10 ug/mL. CD4+ T cells upregulating both CD40 ligand and CD69 were sorted as responding cells. The immunoSEQ assay was version 4, run in survey mode. The protocol was immunoSEQ multiplex PCR, while the TCRdb copy is restricted to in-frame clones and leaves out a portion. In the table there are under 15,000 clones, more than 70% of which are singletons. Source: CD4+ T cells sorted from PBMCs after approximately 20-hour stimulation, taken from a patient who received antiretroviral therapy. The receptors were gathered from an adult man with HIV who was CMV-seropositive.

The gene calls are TRBV28 and TRBJ2-5, with D tentatively TRBD2 (6 bases). CDR3 size: 13 residues. Germline V gene data show CDR1 as MDHEN and CDR2 as SYDVKM. Between the trimmed V and J ends, which lost 7 bases and 6 bases, there was a span of 15 bases. For the CDR3, the DNA is TGTGCCAGCACCCTGGGGGGTAGAAAGACCCAGTACTTC. Encoded protein: CASTLGGRKTQYF.

The chain combines TRBV7-8 with TRBJ2-3; D remains unclear. V lost 2 bases to trimming and J lost 4 bases, with 16 bases between them. CDR1 SGHVS and CDR2 FQNEAQ come from the germline V gene. The CDR3 is 16 residues long. CDR3 in amino acids: CASSLPVGIRADTQYF. The CDR3 region has the DNA TGTGCCAGCAGCTTACCAGTAGGGATTCGGGCAGATACGCAGTATTTT.

CDR3 coding DNA: TGTGCCAGCAGTTACGCGCAGGGAGCAACACCCCTCCACTTT. It codes for CASSYAQGATPLHF. The chain employs TRBV6-5 and TRBJ1-6; D is perhaps TRBD1 (5 bases). V lost 2 bases, J lost 11 bases, and 13 bases lay in between. Germline V lookup: CDR1 MNHEY, CDR2 SVGAGI. CDR3 length equals 14 residues.

V usage is TRBV7-2 and J usage is TRBJ1-3; D perhaps matches TRBD1 (6 bases). CDR3 length: 16 residues. Germline CDR1 is SGHTA and CDR2 is FQGNSA. V lost 0 bases and J 3 bases, leaving 12 bases between the germline ends. The CDR3 DNA follows: TGTGCCAGCAGCTTAGCGGGGGGGCAAGGTGGAAACACCATATATTTT. Amino acids: CASSLAGGQGGNTIYF.

CDR3 sequence reads: CASSLTPGQTLYEQYF. CDR3 in DNA: TGCGCCAGCAGCTTGACACCGGGACAGACCCTCTACGAGCAGTACTTC. V and J are TRBV5-1 and TRBJ2-7, with 7 bases aligning to TRBD1. The CDR3 has 16 amino acids. Germline values: CDR1 SGHRS, CDR2 YFSETQ. V lost 1 base and J lost 3; bases outside the gene matches: 10.

This clone has just a few counts. The chain uses TRBV5-4 and TRBJ2-1; the D gene is possibly TRBD2 (6 bases). The CDR3 runs to 13 residues. Germline values: CDR1 SGHNT, CDR2 YYREEE (reference sequence). The V and J ends lost 4 bases and 8 bases respectively, with 13 bases between them. The CDR3 coding sequence is TGTGCCAGCAGCCGGGACTCTCTGGATGAGCAGTTCTTC. It encodes CASSRDSLDEQFF.

The rearrangement links TRBV5-8 to TRBJ1-1, with D tentatively TRBD1 (6 bases). This CDR3 spans 15 amino acids. Per the germline V gene, CDR1 is SGHTS and CDR2 is YDEGEE. V was cut by 3 bases and J by 2 bases, with 14 bases left in between. This chain's CDR3 is CASSWEGDINTEAFF. DNA for the CDR3: TGTGCCAGCAGCTGGGAGGGGGATATAAACACTGAAGCTTTCTTT.

The chain recombines TRBV30 with TRBJ2-7; maybe TRBD1 (5 bases). CDR1 is GTSNPN and CDR2 is SVGIG in the germline V gene (reference sequence). Deletions cut 1 base from V and 3 bases from J, with 13 bases between. There are 14 residues in the CDR3. CDR3 amino acids: CAWSGGKGYYEQYF. The CDR3 DNA is TGTGCCTGGAGTGGGGGCAAGGGGTACTACGAGCAGTACTTC. Complete variable domain (other parts from reference TRBV30 and TRBJ2-7): SQTIHQWPATLVQPVGSPLSLECTVEGTSNPNLYWYRQAAGRGLQLLFYSVGIGQISSEVPQNLSASRPQDRQFILSSKKLLLSDSGFYLCAWSGGKGYYEQYFGPGTRLTVT.

The rearrangement links TRBV6-5 to TRBJ2-1, with D hard to call. In germline, CDR1 is MNHEY, CDR2 SVGAGI. This CDR3 contains 11 residues. V was cut by 7 bases and J by 3 bases, with 4 bases left in between. CDR3 in amino acids: CASTDYNEQFF. CDR3 DNA: TGTGCCAGCACCGACTACAATGAGCAGTTCTTC.

This chain uses TRBV27 with TRBJ1-2; D perhaps matches TRBD1 (5 bases). Germline CDR1 MNHEY, CDR2 SMNVEV (reference sequence). This CDR3 region has 18 residues. The ends were cut back, 4 bases at V and 4 bases at J, with 25 bases in the middle. The CDR3 loop reads CASSSILSGARSIYGYTF. Here the CDR3 DNA reads TGTGCCAGCAGTTCCATATTAAGCGGGGCCCGGAGCATCTATGGCTACACCTTC.